This T cell receptor beta chain was captured by sequencing in a study of T cell repertoires in cytomegalovirus infection. For the study at large: Signatures in public TCR beta sequences pointed to both CMV infection and matching HLA type. Study observations and caveats: Frequencies of public TCR beta families were cumulated, and this identified carriers of CMV plus the relevant HLA. In two of eight donors, the top clonotype was HLA-C-restricted CMV-specific.

This clonotype was seen ten or more times. Its antigen is as yet unknown. TCRdb reprocessed the reads via MiXCR and lists one record per CDR3 protein. The sample yields a few hundred thousand distinct CDR3 sequences, 8% to 10% seen once. V shed 5 bases and J shed 4 bases, with 11 bases lying between them. CDR1 and CDR2 (germline): SGHTA, FQGNSA. The length of the CDR3 is 13 residues. The source material was PBMCs. The sequence came from a human donor in good health (CMV status not recorded). Some clones in this sample may be carry-over from other donors' samples. The gene calls are TRBV7-2 and TRBJ2-5; D is possibly TRBD1 (5 bases). The CDR3 nucleotides are TGTGCCAGCAGCGATCAGGGTAGAGAGACCCAGTACTTC. Translated, it gives CASSDQGRETQYF. Supplemented by reference TRBV7-2 and TRBJ2-5, the full variable domain reads GAGVSQSPSNKVTEKGKDVELRCDPISGHTALYWYRQSLGQGLEFLIYFQGNSAPDKSGLPSDRFSAERTGGSVSTLTIQRTQQEDSAVYLCASSDQGRETQYFGPGTRLLVL.